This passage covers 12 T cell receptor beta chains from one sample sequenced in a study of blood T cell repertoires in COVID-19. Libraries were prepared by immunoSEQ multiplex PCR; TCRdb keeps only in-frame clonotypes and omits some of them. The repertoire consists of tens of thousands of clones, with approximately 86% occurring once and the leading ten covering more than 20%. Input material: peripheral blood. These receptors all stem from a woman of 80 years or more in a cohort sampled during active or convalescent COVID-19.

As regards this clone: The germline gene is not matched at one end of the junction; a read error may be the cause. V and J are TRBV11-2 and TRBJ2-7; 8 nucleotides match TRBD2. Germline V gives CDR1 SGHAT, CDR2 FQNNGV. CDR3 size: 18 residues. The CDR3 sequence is CASGLGPWLGAGVYEQYF. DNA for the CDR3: TGTGCCAGCGGCTTAGGGCCGTGGTTAGGAGCGGGAGTATACGAGCAGTACTTC. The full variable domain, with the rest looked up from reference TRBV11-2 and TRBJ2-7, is EAGVAQSPRYKIIEKRQSVAFWCNPISGHATLYWYQQILGQGPKLLIQFQNNGVVDDSQLPKDRFSAERLKGVDSTLKIQPAKLEDSAVYLCASGLGPWLGAGVYEQYFGPGTRLTVT.

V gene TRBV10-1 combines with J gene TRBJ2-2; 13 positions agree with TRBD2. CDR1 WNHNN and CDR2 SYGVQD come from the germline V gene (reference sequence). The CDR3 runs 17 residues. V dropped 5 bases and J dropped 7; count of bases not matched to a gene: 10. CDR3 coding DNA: TGCGCCAGCAGTCAACCGGGACTAGCGGGGCCTAACGGGGAGCTGTTTTTT. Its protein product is CASSQPGLAGPNGELFF.

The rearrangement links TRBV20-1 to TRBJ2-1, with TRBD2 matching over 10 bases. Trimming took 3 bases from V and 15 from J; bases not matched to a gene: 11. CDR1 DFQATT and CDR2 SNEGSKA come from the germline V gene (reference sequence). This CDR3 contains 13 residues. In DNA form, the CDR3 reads TGCAGTGCTAGTGGACTAGCGGATTCAAGGGGGTTCTTC. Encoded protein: CSASGLADSRGFF.

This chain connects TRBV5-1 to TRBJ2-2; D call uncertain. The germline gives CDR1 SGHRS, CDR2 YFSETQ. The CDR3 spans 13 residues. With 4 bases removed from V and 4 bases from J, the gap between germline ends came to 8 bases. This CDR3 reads CASSPMATGELFF. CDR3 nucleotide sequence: TGCGCCAGCAGCCCCATGGCCACCGGGGAGCTGTTTTTT.

The CDR3 bases are TGTGCCAGCAGCTTATGGGGTCAGGGGGCGTTAAATGAGCAGTTCTTC. Protein sequence: CASSLWGQGALNEQFF. J is TRBJ2-1 and V is TRBV7-2; 8 positions match TRBD1. The V gene end was trimmed by 2 bases and the J gene end by 7 bases; junction bases not matched to a gene: 10. The CDR3 sequence is 16 residues long. Germline V gene sequence: CDR1 SGHTA, CDR2 FQGNSA.

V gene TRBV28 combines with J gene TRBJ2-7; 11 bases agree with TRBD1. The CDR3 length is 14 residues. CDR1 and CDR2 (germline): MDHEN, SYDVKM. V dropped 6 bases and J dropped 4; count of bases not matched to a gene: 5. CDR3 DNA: TGTGCCAGCAGCGGCGGGACAGGGGGTTACGAGCAGTACTTC. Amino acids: CASSGGTGGYEQYF.

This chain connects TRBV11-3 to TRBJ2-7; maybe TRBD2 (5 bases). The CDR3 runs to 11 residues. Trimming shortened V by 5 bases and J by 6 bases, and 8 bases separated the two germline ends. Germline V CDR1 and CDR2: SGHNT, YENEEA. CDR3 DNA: TGTGCCAGCAGCCTCACTAGCGAGCAGTACTTC. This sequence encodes CASSLTSEQYF.

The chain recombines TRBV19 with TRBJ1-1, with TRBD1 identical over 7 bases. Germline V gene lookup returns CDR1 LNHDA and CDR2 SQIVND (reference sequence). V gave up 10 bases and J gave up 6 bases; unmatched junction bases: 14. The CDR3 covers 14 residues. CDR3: CATIETGRRAEAFF. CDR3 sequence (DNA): TGTGCCACGATCGAGACAGGGCGTCGCGCTGAAGCTTTCTTT.

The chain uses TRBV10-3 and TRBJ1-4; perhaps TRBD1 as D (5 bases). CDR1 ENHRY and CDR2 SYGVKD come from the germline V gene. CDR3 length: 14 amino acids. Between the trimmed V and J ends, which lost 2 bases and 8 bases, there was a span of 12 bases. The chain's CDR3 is CAISETAGYEKLFF. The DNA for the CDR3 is TGTGCCATCAGTGAGACGGCAGGGTACGAAAAACTGTTTTTT.

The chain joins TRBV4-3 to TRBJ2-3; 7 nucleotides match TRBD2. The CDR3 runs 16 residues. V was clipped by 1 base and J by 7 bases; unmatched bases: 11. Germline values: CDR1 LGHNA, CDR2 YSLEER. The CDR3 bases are TGCGCCAGCAGCCAAGTGTACAGCGGGAATGGAAATACGCAGTATTTT. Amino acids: CASSQVYSGNGNTQYF.

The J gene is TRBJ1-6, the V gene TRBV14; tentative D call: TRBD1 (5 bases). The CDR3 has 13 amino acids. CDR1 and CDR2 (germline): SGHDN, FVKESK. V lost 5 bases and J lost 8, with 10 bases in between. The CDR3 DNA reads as TGTGCCAGCAGCGGGGGGACGTATTCACCCCTCCACTTT. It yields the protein CASSGGTYSPLHF.

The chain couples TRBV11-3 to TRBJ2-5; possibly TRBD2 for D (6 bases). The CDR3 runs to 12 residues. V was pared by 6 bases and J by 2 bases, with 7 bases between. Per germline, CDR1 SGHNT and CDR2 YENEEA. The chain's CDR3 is CASSRGQETQYF. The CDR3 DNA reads TGTGCCAGCAGTCGGGGGCAAGAGACCCAGTACTTC.